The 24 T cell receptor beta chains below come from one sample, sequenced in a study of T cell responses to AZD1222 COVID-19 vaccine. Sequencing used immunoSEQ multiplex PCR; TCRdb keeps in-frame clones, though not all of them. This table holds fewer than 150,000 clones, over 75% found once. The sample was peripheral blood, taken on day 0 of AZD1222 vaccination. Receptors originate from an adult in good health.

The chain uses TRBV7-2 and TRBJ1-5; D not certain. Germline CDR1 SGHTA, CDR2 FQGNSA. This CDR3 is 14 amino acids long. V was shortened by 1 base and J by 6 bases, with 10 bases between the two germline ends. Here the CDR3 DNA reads TGTGCCAGCAGCTTAGGGGGTGGGTCTCAGCCCCAGCATTTT. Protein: CASSLGGGSQPQHF.

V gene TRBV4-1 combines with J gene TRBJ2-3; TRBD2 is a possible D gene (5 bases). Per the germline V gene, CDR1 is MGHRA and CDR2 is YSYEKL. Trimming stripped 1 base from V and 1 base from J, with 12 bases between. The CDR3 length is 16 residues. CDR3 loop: CASSQVAGVRTDTQYF. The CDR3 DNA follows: TGCGCCAGCAGCCAAGTGGCCGGGGTCCGCACAGATACGCAGTATTTT.

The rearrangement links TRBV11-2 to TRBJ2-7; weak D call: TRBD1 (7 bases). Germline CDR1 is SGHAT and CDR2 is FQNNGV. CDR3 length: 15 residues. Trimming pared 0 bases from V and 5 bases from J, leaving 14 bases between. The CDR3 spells CASSLEAGTANEQYF. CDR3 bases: TGTGCCAGCAGCTTAGAGGCGGGGACAGCCAACGAGCAGTACTTC.

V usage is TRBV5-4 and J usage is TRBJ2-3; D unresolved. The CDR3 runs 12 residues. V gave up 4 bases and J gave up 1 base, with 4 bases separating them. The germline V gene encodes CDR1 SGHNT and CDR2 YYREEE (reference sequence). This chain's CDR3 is CASSAGTDTQYF. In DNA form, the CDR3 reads TGTGCCAGCAGCGCGGGCACAGATACGCAGTATTTT.

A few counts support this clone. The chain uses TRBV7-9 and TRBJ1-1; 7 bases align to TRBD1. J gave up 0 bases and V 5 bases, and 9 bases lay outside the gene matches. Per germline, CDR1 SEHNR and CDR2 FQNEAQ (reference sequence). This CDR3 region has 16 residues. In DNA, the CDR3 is TGTGCCAGCAGCCCCCGACAGGGTAGGATGAACACTGAAGCTTTCTTT. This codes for CASSPRQGRMNTEAFF.

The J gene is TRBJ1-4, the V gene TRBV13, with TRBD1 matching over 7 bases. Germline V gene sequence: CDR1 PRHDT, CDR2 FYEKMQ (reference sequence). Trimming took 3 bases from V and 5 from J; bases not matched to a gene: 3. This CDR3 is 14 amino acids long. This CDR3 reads CASSFNRGNEKLFF. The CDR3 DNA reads TGTGCCAGCAGCTTCAACAGGGGAAATGAAAAACTGTTTTTT.

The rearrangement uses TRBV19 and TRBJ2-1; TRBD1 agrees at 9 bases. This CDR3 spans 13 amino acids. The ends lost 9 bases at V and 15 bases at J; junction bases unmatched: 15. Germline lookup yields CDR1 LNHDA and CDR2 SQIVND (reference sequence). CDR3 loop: CASGGTGTNYLFF. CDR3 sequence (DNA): TGTGCCAGCGGCGGGACAGGGACTAACTACCTGTTCTTC.

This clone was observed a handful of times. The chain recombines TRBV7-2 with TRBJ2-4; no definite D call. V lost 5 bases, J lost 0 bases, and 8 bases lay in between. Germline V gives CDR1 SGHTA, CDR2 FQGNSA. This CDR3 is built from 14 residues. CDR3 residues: CASSPQIAKNIQYF. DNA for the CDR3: TGTGCCAGCAGCCCCCAAATAGCCAAAAACATTCAGTACTTC.

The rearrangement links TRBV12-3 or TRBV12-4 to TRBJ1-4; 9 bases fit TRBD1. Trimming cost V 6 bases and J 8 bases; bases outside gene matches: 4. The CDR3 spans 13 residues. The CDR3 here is CASRGQGAEKLFF. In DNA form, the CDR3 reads TGTGCCAGCAGGGGACAGGGCGCGGAAAAACTGTTTTTT.

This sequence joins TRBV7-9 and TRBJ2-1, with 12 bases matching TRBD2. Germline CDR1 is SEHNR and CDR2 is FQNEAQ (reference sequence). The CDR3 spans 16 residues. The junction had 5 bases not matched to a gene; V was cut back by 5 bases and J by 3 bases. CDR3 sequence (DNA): TGTGCCAGCAGCCAAACTAGCGGGGGGAACTACAATGAGCAGTTCTTC. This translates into CASSQTSGGNYNEQFF. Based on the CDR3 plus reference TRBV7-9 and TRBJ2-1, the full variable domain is DTGVSQNPRHKITKRGQNVTFRCDPISEHNRLYWYRQTLGQGPEFLTYFQNEAQLEKSRLLSDRFSAERPKGSFSTLEIQRTEQGDSAMYLCASSQTSGGNYNEQFFGPGTRLTVL.

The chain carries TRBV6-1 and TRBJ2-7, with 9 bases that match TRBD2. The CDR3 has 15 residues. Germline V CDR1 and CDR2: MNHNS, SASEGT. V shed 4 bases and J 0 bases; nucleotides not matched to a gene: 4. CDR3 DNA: TGTGCCAGCAGTGTCTTAGCGGGGGCCTCCTACGAGCAGTACTTC. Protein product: CASSVLAGASYEQYF.

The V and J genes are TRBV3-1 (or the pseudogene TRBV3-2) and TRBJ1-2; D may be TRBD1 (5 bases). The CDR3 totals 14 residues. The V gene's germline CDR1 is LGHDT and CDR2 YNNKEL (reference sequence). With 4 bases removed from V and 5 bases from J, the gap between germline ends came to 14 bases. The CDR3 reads CASSRQRGRYGYTF. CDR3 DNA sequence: TGTGCCAGCAGCCGCCAACGGGGGAGGTATGGCTACACCTTC.

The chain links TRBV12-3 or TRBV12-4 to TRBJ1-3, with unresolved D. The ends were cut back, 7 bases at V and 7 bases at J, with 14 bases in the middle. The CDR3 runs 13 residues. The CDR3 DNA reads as TGTGCCAGCACTACAGAACGTGGGAACACCATATATTTT. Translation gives CASTTERGNTIYF.

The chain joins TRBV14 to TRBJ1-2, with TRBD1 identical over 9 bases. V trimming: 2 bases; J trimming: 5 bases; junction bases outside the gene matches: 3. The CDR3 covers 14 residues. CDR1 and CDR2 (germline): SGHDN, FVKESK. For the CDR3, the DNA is TGTGCCAGCAGCCAAAGGGACAGGGAATATGGCTACACCTTC. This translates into CASSQRDREYGYTF.

The CDR3, as DNA: TGTGCCAGCAGTACACGGACTAGCGGGGGGATAAACAATGAGCAGTTCTTC. It specifies CASSTRTSGGINNEQFF. This chain joins TRBV2 and TRBJ2-1, with TRBD2 matching 14 bases. Germline trimming cut 5 bases from V and 5 bases from J; bases unmatched to any gene: 8. The CDR3 is 17 residues long. CDR1 is SNHLY and CDR2 is FYNNEI in the germline V gene.

The CDR3 sequence is CASSLWKSGYTF. The CDR3 DNA is TGTGCCAGCAGCTTGTGGAAATCAGGCTACACCTTC. The chain joins TRBV5-6 to TRBJ1-2; D is unresolved. CDR1 and CDR2 (germline): SGHDT, YYEEEE. Trimming left V 1 base short and J 8 bases short, with 9 bases between. The CDR3 has 12 residues.

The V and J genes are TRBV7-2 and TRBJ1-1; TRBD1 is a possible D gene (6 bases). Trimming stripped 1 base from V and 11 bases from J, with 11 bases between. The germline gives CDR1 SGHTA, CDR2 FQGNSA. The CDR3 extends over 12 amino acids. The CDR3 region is CASSLVQGGAFF. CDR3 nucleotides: TGTGCCAGCAGCTTAGTACAGGGTGGGGCTTTCTTT.

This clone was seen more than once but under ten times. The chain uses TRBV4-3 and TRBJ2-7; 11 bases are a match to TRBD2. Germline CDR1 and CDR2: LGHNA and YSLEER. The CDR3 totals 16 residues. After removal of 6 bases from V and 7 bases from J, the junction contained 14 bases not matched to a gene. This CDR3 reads CASSSLAGGIYEEQYF. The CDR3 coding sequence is TGCGCCAGCAGTTCCCTAGCGGGGGGCATCTACGAAGAGCAGTACTTC.

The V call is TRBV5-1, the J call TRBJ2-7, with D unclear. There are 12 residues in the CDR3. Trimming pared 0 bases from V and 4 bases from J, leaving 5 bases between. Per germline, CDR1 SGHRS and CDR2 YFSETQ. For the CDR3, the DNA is TGCGCCAGCAGCTTGGGAGGTTACGAGCAGTACTTC. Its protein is CASSLGGYEQYF.

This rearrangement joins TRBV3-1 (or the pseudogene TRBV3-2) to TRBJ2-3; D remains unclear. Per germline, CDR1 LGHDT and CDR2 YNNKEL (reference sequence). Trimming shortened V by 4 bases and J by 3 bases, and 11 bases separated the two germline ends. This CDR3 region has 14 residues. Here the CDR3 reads CASSPDRLTDTQYF. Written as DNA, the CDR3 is TGTGCCAGCAGCCCGGACCGCTTAACAGATACGCAGTATTTT.

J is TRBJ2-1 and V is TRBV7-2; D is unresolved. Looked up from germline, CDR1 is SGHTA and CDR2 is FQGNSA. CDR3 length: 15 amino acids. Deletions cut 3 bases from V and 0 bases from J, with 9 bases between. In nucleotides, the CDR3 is TGTGCCAGCAGCTTTGATCCAGCCTCCTACAATGAGCAGTTCTTC. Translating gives CASSFDPASYNEQFF.

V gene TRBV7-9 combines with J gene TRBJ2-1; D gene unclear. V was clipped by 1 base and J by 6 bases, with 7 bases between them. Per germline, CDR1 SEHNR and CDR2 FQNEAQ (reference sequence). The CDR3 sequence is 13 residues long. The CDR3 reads CASSLGVSNEQFF. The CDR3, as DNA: TGTGCCAGCAGCTTAGGCGTCAGCAATGAGCAGTTCTTC.

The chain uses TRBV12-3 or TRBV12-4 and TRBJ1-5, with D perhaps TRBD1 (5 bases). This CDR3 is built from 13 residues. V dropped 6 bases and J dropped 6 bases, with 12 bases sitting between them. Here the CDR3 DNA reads TGTGCCAGCAGAGCCGACAGATTTCAGCCCCAGCATTTT. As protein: CASRADRFQPQHF.

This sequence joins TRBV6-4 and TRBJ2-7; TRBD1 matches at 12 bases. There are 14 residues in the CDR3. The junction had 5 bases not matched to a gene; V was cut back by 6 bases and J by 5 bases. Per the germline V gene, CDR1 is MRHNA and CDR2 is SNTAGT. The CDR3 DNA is TGTGCCAGCAGCCAGGGACAGGGGGCCAACGAGCAGTACTTC. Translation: CASSQGQGANEQYF.